The clone carrying this T cell receptor (beta chain) has ten or more counts. This CDR3 comprises 15 residues. The V and J ends lost 5 bases and 2 bases, in that order; junction bases with no gene match: 8. Per germline, CDR1 MDHEN and CDR2 SYDVKM. The sorting of naive CD8 T cells used the CD8+CD4-CCR7+CD45RA+ phenotype. TCRdb independently ran MiXCR on the PCR reads; one entry per CDR3 protein. The table has nearly 650,000 distinct CDR3 sequences, roughly 23% seen once. The sample originates from a study of molecular identifiers for immune sequencing clone quantification. The receptor was derived from a human donor in good health. Some libraries in this study had Jurkat cell RNA spiked in. The chain links TRBV28 to TRBJ2-7, with 8 nucleotides matching TRBD2. The sample was naive CD8+ T cells from blood, with Jurkat cell RNA spiked in. Noted subset: FACS-sorted CD8+CD4-CCR7+CD45RA+ naive T cells. CDR3 nucleotide sequence: TGTGCCAGCAGTGAGGGGCCGGGACTAGCCTACGAGCAGTACTTC. Its translation is CASSEGPGLAYEQYF.